These T cell receptor beta chains were read from a single sample in a study of shared clonotypes between healthy human individuals. Libraries were prepared by immunoSEQ multiplex PCR; TCRdb keeps only in-frame clonotypes and omits some of them. Of 170,000 or so clones in the sample, approximately 62% were seen once. Sequencing was carried out using memory CD4+ T cells sorted from blood. The receptors were gathered from a man aged 30 to 45 in good health. CDR3s include the opening cysteine and the closing phenylalanine or tryptophan. Size tells how often a clone was seen (once, few, many) or the class of an expanded clone, and some rows leave it out.

v_call: TRBV5-1; clone_size: few; cdr3_aa: CASSLEGNYGYTF
v_call: TRBV5-4; clone_size: NA; cdr3_aa: CASSSRAASGGHGEQYF
v_call: TRBV6-1; clone_size: few; cdr3_aa: CASRRFGYTF
v_call: TRBV5-1; clone_size: once; cdr3_aa: CASSLEVGPGYTF
v_call: TRBV18; clone_size: few; cdr3_aa: CASSRTDTQYF
v_call: TRBV4-2; clone_size: NA; cdr3_aa: CASSLGPLANYGYTF
v_call: TRBV5-5; clone_size: once; cdr3_aa: CASSLATGYEQYF
v_call: TRBV28; clone_size: NA; cdr3_aa: CASSRDGAKETQYF
v_call: TRBV11-2; clone_size: NA; cdr3_aa: CASSLVEGGRYNEQFF
v_call: TRBV18; clone_size: few; cdr3_aa: CASSPPSLGGNEQFF
v_call: TRBV30; clone_size: NA; cdr3_aa: CAWSQNAGGEQFF
v_call: TRBV29-1; clone_size: NA; cdr3_aa: CSVSAGDHEQYF
v_call: TRBV5-1; clone_size: few; cdr3_aa: CASSLAPGSRTEAFF
v_call: TRBV11-2; clone_size: NA; cdr3_aa: CASSLLGRGDEKLFF
v_call: TRBV5-6; clone_size: NA; cdr3_aa: CATTVAWGEQFF
v_call: TRBV5-4; clone_size: few; cdr3_aa: CASSDGLWGYTF
v_call: TRBV11-2; clone_size: many; cdr3_aa: CASKLMSGAGYNEQFF
v_call: TRBV5-4; clone_size: NA; cdr3_aa: CASSLDPSNMNTEAFF
v_call: TRBV4-1; clone_size: NA; cdr3_aa: CASSQWVEGHSTYEQYF
v_call: TRBV29-1; clone_size: NA; cdr3_aa: CSAEGGGTDTQYF
v_call: TRBV27; clone_size: NA; cdr3_aa: CASSKDPREWAGELFF
v_call: TRBV5-1; clone_size: NA; cdr3_aa: CASSFGDEQYF
v_call: TRBV5-6; clone_size: NA; cdr3_aa: CASTQALSTDTQYF
v_call: TRBV27; clone_size: NA; cdr3_aa: CASSKNYAADTGELFF
v_call: TRBV9; clone_size: NA; cdr3_aa: CASSASPQRGAFF
v_call: TRBV7-2; clone_size: NA; cdr3_aa: CATGRRLAGGHEQFF
v_call: TRBV7-6; clone_size: NA; cdr3_aa: CASSLRGGAVETQYF
v_call: TRBV6-1; clone_size: NA; cdr3_aa: CASSEVVADTQYF
v_call: TRBV28; clone_size: NA; cdr3_aa: CASGTGNQPQHF
v_call: TRBV30; clone_size: few; cdr3_aa: CAWSFTADTEAFF
v_call: TRBV6-1; clone_size: few; cdr3_aa: CASSGWDEAFF
v_call: TRBV7-9; clone_size: few; cdr3_aa: CASSLDRSYGYTF
v_call: TRBV5-1; clone_size: NA; cdr3_aa: CASSLGTGGWGSGANVLTF
v_call: TRBV2; clone_size: NA; cdr3_aa: CASSEWSRTQDYGYTF
v_call: TRBV5-1; clone_size: NA; cdr3_aa: CASSLTVTRGIGSGANVLTF
v_call: TRBV28; clone_size: few; cdr3_aa: CASGYPGVSNQPQHF
v_call: TRBV21-1; clone_size: NA; cdr3_aa: CASSLWTSPTGELFF
v_call: TRBV5-4; clone_size: NA; cdr3_aa: CASSLGGSPLKGYNEQFF
v_call: TRBV7-2; clone_size: NA; cdr3_aa: CASSPGYEQYF
v_call: TRBV2; clone_size: NA; cdr3_aa: CASNDRSGKLFF
v_call: TRBV18; clone_size: NA; cdr3_aa: CASSPQKFGEAFF
v_call: TRBV6-4; clone_size: few; cdr3_aa: CARVVVEQYF
v_call: TRBV5-4; clone_size: NA; cdr3_aa: CASSLVGGWGTSNEQFF
v_call: TRBV18; clone_size: NA; cdr3_aa: CASSFSGFSYNEQFF
v_call: TRBV18; clone_size: once; cdr3_aa: CASSPGTSGRSQQYF
v_call: TRBV27; clone_size: few; cdr3_aa: CATSGFTGELFF
v_call: TRBV29-1; clone_size: NA; cdr3_aa: CSVSTGSHQPQHF
v_call: TRBV29-1; clone_size: NA; cdr3_aa: CSVGTGPLGDTQYF
v_call: TRBV9; clone_size: NA; cdr3_aa: CASSLKAGVAYNEQFF
v_call: TRBV18; clone_size: NA; cdr3_aa: CASSPGPATEAFF
v_call: TRBV9; clone_size: many; cdr3_aa: CASSPPSNSGANVLTF
v_call: TRBV5-4; clone_size: many; cdr3_aa: CASSLVGEDYGYTF